This is a list of T cell receptor beta chains from one sample in a study of T-cell reconstitution after alpha-beta-depleted transplantation in children. TCRdb called the PCR reads again in MiXCR, with one record for every CDR3 protein. The repertoire holds approximately 510,000 distinct CDR3 sequences, with around 20% as singletons. Sample: PBMCs from the stem cell graft donor, taken from the stem cell graft. These receptors all come from a human donor who donated a stem cell graft to a child with acute lymphoblastic leukemia. CDR3s include the opening cysteine and the closing phenylalanine or tryptophan. A D gene is named only where the DNA matches it firmly. A row's size may be missing; if present it is once, few, many or a size class.

>NA|13|TRBJ2-1|TRBV2|NA
CASSEWGTSKQFF
TGTGCCAGCAGTGAATGGGGGACAAGCAAGCAGTTCTTC
>TRBD2|16|TRBJ2-2|TRBV9|few
CASRGQREGQTGELFF
TGTGCCAGCAGGGGCCAGCGGGAGGGCCAAACCGGGGAGCTGTTTTTT
>NA|13|TRBJ1-4|TRBV19|few
CASSMDHNEKLFF
TGTGCCAGTAGTATGGACCATAATGAAAAACTGTTTTTT
>NA|14|TRBJ2-1|TRBV7-2|NA
CASSAGILYNEQFF
TGTGCCAGCAGCGCGGGAATCCTTTACAATGAGCAGTTCTTC
>NA|15|TRBJ2-5|TRBV10-3|NA
CAISDPGLLQETQYF
TGTGCCATCAGTGATCCAGGACTGCTCCAAGAGACCCAGTACTTC
>NA|12|TRBJ2-5|TRBV7-2|NA
CASSPQRVTQYF
TGTGCCAGCAGCCCCCAGCGTGTGACCCAGTACTTC
>NA|15|TRBJ1-1|TRBV7-9|NA
CASSLGMGMNTEAFF
TGTGCCAGCAGCTTAGGGATGGGAATGAACACTGAAGCTTTCTTT
>NA|14|TRBJ2-7|TRBV5-6|many
CASTPSEAVYEQYF
TGTGCCAGCACTCCGTCGGAAGCGGTCTACGAGCAGTACTTC
>TRBD2|16|TRBJ2-1|TRBV4-2|few
CASSPWVTSSYNEQFF
TGTGCCAGCAGCCCCTGGGTGACTAGCTCTTACAATGAGCAGTTCTTC
>NA|13|TRBJ1-1|TRBV19|NA
CASSFNPRGEAFF
TGTGCCAGTAGTTTCAATCCAAGGGGTGAAGCTTTCTTT
>NA|13|TRBJ2-7|TRBV7-3|few
CASSLISQSEQYF
TGTGCCAGCAGCTTAATCTCGCAAAGCGAGCAGTACTTC
>TRBD2|18|TRBJ2-3|TRBV9|NA
CASSVAPISGGSTDTQYF
TGTGCCAGCAGCGTAGCCCCCATTAGCGGGGGAAGCACAGATACGCAGTATTTT
>NA|19|TRBJ1-2|TRBV12-3/TRBV12-4|NA
CASSLAWYPDLQKSYGYTF
TGTGCCAGCAGTTTAGCTTGGTACCCGGACTTGCAGAAATCCTATGGCTACACCTTC
>NA|15|TRBJ2-2|TRBV6-5|NA
CASSYSRGHTGELFF
TGTGCCAGCAGTTACAGCCGGGGCCACACCGGGGAGCTGTTTTTT
>NA|11|TRBJ2-3|TRBV7-2|few
CASSTGPMAYF
TGTGCCAGCAGCACGGGACCCATGGCGTATTTT
>NA|12|TRBJ1-5|TRBV6-1|few
CASNHRNQPQHF
TGTGCCAGCAATCACAGAAATCAGCCCCAGCATTTT
>NA|13|TRBJ1-2|TRBV12-3/TRBV12-4|few
CASSFGRPYGYTF
TGTGCCAGCAGTTTCGGCAGACCCTATGGCTACACCTTC
>NA|14|TRBJ2-7|TRBV7-9|few
CASSSRTFGGEQYF
TGTGCCAGCAGCTCCCGGACCTTCGGAGGGGAGCAGTACTTC
>TRBD2|14|TRBJ2-1|TRBV7-9|NA
CASRTSGSHNEQFF
TGTGCCAGCAGGACTAGCGGGAGCCACAATGAGCAGTTCTTC
>NA|12|TRBJ2-7|TRBV5-1|NA
CASSWGPNEQYF
TGCGCCAGCAGCTGGGGGCCGAACGAGCAGTACTTC
>NA|15|TRBJ2-5|TRBV9|few
CASSVAGDSQETQYF
TGTGCCAGCAGCGTAGCGGGGGATAGCCAAGAGACCCAGTACTTC
>TRBD2|16|TRBJ2-7|TRBV4-1|few
CASSQDLREGTYEQYF
TGCGCCAGCAGCCAAGATTTGCGGGAGGGAACCTACGAGCAGTACTTC
>NA|15|TRBJ2-1|TRBV6-5|NA
CASSYTQGIYNEQFF
TGTGCCAGCAGTTACACCCAGGGGATCTACAATGAGCAGTTCTTC
>TRBD1|19|TRBJ1-5|TRBV15|NA
CATSGQLVWDSGRNQPQHF
TGTGCCACCAGCGGACAACTTGTTTGGGACAGTGGGCGTAATCAGCCCCAGCATTTT
>TRBD2|16|TRBJ2-1|TRBV7-9|few
CASSSVAGAEYNEQFF
TGTGCCAGCAGCTCCGTAGCGGGAGCTGAATACAATGAGCAGTTCTTC
>NA|13|TRBJ2-1|TRBV5-5|few
CASSGDLYNEQFF
TGTGCCAGCAGCGGGGACTTGTACAATGAGCAGTTCTTC